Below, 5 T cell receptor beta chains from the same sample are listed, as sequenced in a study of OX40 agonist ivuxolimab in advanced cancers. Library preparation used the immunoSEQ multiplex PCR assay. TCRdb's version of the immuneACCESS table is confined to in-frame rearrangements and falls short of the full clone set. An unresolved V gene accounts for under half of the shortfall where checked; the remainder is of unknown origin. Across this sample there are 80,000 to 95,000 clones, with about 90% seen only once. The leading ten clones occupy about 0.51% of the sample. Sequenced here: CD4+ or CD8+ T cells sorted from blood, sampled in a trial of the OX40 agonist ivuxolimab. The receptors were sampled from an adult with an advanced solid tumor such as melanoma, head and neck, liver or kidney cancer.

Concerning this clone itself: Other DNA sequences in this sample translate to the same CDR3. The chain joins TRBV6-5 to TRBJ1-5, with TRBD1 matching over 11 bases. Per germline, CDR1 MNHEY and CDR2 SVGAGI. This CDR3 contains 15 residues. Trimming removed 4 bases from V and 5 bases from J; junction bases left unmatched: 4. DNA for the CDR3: TGTGCCAGCAGTTCCGGACAGGGGGCATATCAGCCCCAGCATTTT. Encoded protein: CASSSGQGAYQPQHF.

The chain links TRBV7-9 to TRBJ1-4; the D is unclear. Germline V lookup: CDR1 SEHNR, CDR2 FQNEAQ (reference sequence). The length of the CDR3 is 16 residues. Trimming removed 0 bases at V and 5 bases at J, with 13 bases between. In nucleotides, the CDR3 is TGTGCCAGCAGCTTAGCGACCCTGGACGGGAATGAAAAACTGTTTTTT. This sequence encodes CASSLATLDGNEKLFF.

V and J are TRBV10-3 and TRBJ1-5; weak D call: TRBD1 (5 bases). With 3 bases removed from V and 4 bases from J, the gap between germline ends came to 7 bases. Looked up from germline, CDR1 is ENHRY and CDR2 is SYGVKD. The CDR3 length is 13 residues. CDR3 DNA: TGTGCCATCAGTGATCCAGGGAATCAGCCCCAGCATTTT. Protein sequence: CAISDPGNQPQHF.

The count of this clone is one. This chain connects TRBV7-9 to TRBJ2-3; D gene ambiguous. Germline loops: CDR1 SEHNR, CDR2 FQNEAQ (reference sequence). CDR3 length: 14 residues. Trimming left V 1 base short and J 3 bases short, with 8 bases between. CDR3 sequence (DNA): TGTGCCAGCAGCTTAGACGGCGCGACAGATACGCAGTATTTT. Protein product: CASSLDGATDTQYF. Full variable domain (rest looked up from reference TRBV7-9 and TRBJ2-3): DTGVSQNPRHKITKRGQNVTFRCDPISEHNRLYWYRQTLGQGPEFLTYFQNEAQLEKSRLLSDRFSAERPKGSFSTLEIQRTEQGDSAMYLCASSLDGATDTQYFGPGTRLTVL.

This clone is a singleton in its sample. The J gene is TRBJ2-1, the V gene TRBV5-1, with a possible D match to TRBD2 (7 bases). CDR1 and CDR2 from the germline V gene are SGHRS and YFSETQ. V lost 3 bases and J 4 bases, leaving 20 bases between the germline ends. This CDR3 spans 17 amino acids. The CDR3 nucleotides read TGCGCCAGCAGCTCCCATGGGGGGGGCCAGGTTTACAATGAGCAGTTCTTC. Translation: CASSSHGGGQVYNEQFF.